The subject of this entry is one TCR beta chain. CDR3 size: 14 residues. From germline, CDR1 is KGHDR and CDR2 SFDVKD. V was pared by 5 bases and J by 8 bases, with 15 bases between. This sample's treatment: some 20 received Ad26.COV2.S at low or high dose, single or two shots; about 5 received placebo; per-sample allocation not given. On day 63 after the first injection, vaccine and placebo recipients gave samples. The method was immunoSEQ multiplex PCR; TCRdb's version includes in-frame clones alone and lacks a portion of them. There are about 350,000 clones in the sample; approximately 86% occur only once, and 9.5% to 12% lies in the top ten. The sample belongs to a study of Ad26.COV2.S vaccination and SARS-CoV-2 variants.

Source: peripheral blood, taken in a trial of Ad26.COV2.S vaccine versus placebo. The V and J genes are TRBV24-1 and TRBJ2-1, with no clear D. This TCR was recovered from a person between 18 and 65 years old who received the Ad26.COV2.S COVID-19 vaccine or a placebo. In nucleotides, the CDR3 is TGTGCCACCAGTGGCGGCTTGTTTTCCGATGAGCAGTTCTTC. Residues: CATSGGLFSDEQFF.